The 27 T cell receptor beta chains below were found in one sample sequenced in a study of molecular identifiers for immune sequencing clone quantification. TCRdb re-analysed the PCR reads in MiXCR, keeping a single row per CDR3 protein. The sample carries approximately 630,000 distinct CDR3 sequences, roughly 25% recorded once. The sample was naive CD8+ T cells from blood, with Jurkat cell RNA spiked in. Subset here: FACS-sorted CD8+CD4-CCR7+CD45RA+ naive T cells. These receptor sequences come from a human donor in good health. Some libraries in this study had Jurkat cell RNA spiked in.

A word on this clonotype: Being one base from a much bigger clone, this may be a read error. The V and J genes are TRBV20-1 and TRBJ1-4; D ambiguous. The CDR3 is 15 amino acids. The V end was cut by 3 bases, the J end by 0 bases, with 11 bases between. Germline lookup yields CDR1 DFQATT and CDR2 SNEGSKA (reference sequence). CDR3 sequence (DNA): TGCAGTGCTAGCCCCTCTCTAGCAACTAATGAAAAACTGTTTTTT. Protein sequence: CSASPSLATNEKLFF.

Worth noting for this clonotype: At one boundary the junction diverges from the germline segment, which might be a read error. V usage is TRBV7-6 and J usage is TRBJ2-7; D is undetermined. The germline V gene encodes CDR1 SGHVS and CDR2 FNYEAQ. The CDR3 is 12 amino acids. This CDR3 is CASSLVHDERYF. The CDR3 DNA sequence: TGTGCCAGCAGCTTAGTTCATGATGAGCGGTACTTC.

To note about this clonotype: A read error may explain this, as a much larger clone is one base away. The chain is built from TRBV4-1 and TRBJ1-1; TRBD1 aligns across 7 bases. Germline assignment: CDR1 MGHRA and CDR2 YSYEKL. The CDR3 contains 12 residues. The CDR3 region is CASSHTGTESPF. The CDR3 DNA follows: TGCGCCAGCAGCCACACCGGGACAGAGTCGCCCTTT.

This clonotype was seen only a few times. This chain connects TRBV9 to TRBJ1-2; D remains ambiguous. The germline V gene has CDR1 SGDLS and CDR2 YYNGEE. The germline V and J ends were trimmed by 7 bases and 4 bases, with 17 bases remaining between them. This CDR3 is 14 amino acids long. DNA for the CDR3: TGTGCCAGCGAGGACCCCAACCTGAGCTATGGCTACACCTTC. It specifies CASEDPNLSYGYTF.

The rearrangement joins TRBV6-2 or TRBV6-3 to TRBJ2-2; maybe TRBD2 (6 bases). Germline lookup yields CDR1 MNHEY and CDR2 SVGEGT. The CDR3 covers 15 residues. The ends were cut back, 7 bases at V and 4 bases at J, with 16 bases in the middle. In DNA, the CDR3 is TGTGCCAGCACACTGGGACTCGCGAGCACCGGGGAGCTGTTTTTT. Encoded protein: CASTLGLASTGELFF.

Ten or more counts support this clonotype. CDR3 amino acids: CASSPDWTFNTEAFF. The CDR3 DNA reads as TGTGCCAGCAGCCCTGACTGGACATTTAACACTGAAGCTTTCTTT. V and J are TRBV5-4 and TRBJ1-1, with a weak D call TRBD1 (5 bases). The ends were cut back, 4 bases at V and 2 bases at J, with 15 bases in the middle. The CDR3 consists of 15 residues. Germline V gives CDR1 SGHNT, CDR2 YYREEE (reference sequence).

Points on this clonotype: With a much larger clone just one base away, this may be a read error. The CDR3 sequence: CAGSLGAGADTQYF. CDR3 in DNA: TGTGCCGGCAGTTTAGGTGCGGGGGCAGATACGCAGTATTTT. The chain employs TRBV27 and TRBJ2-3, with 7 bases identical to TRBD2. This CDR3 contains 14 residues. CDR1 and CDR2 from the germline V gene are MNHEY and SMNVEV (reference sequence).

The J gene is TRBJ2-3, the V gene TRBV25-1; D tentatively fits TRBD1 or TRBD2 (5 bases each). CDR1 and CDR2 from the germline V gene are MGHDK and SYGVNS. Trimming left V 3 bases short and J 0 bases short, with 10 bases between. The CDR3 is made up of 15 amino acids. The CDR3 DNA reads as TGTGCCAGCAGTGAGCTCGGGGCAAGCACAGATACGCAGTATTTT. Amino acid sequence: CASSELGASTDTQYF.

This clonotype was detected many times. The chain employs TRBV20-1 and TRBJ2-7; 11 nucleotides agree with TRBD1. Germline V gene sequence: CDR1 DFQATT, CDR2 SNEGSKA (reference sequence). There are 17 residues in the CDR3. After removal of 4 bases from V and 4 bases from J, the junction contained 15 bases not matched to a gene. CDR3 sequence: CSANAIDSGQGAYEQYF. The DNA for the CDR3 is TGCAGTGCTAATGCAATTGATTCTGGACAGGGGGCGTACGAGCAGTACTTC.

This clonotype was counted only a few times. The CDR3 coding sequence is TGTGCCAGCAGCTCCCCAGCGGGGGGGCACACCGGGGAGCTGTTTTTT. This sequence encodes CASSSPAGGHTGELFF. The V call is TRBV7-2, the J call TRBJ2-2, with TRBD2 identical over 10 bases. CDR1 SGHTA and CDR2 FQGNSA come from the germline V gene. This CDR3 region has 16 residues. Trimming cost V 4 bases and J 3 bases; bases outside gene matches: 5.

Details on this clonotype: This may stem from a read error, because a much larger clone lies one nucleotide away. The chain joins TRBV7-2 to TRBJ1-1; 8 bases align to TRBD1. CDR1 and CDR2 from the germline V gene are SGHTA and FQGNSA. The CDR3 has 14 amino acids. This CDR3 reads CPSRSDRENTEAFF. In nucleotides, the CDR3 is TGTCCCAGCAGATCGGACAGGGAAAACACTGAAGCTTTCTTT.

This clonotype was recorded many times. The genes are TRBV29-1 and TRBJ1-3; possibly TRBD1 for D (6 bases). From germline, CDR1 is SQVTM and CDR2 ANQGSEA. The CDR3 covers 13 residues. The V gene lost 4 bases and the J gene lost 4 bases, with 11 bases spanning the gap. The DNA for the CDR3 is TGCAGCGTTGTCGGGGGGCAGGGAAACACCATATATTTT. Translation: CSVVGGQGNTIYF.

This clonotype was seen a few times. V gene TRBV5-6 combines with J gene TRBJ2-1; D is possibly TRBD1 (6 bases). Germline values: CDR1 SGHDT, CDR2 YYEEEE. The CDR3 runs 18 residues. The V end was cut by 2 bases, the J end by 6 bases, with 24 bases between. For the CDR3, the DNA is TGTGCCAGCAGCTTCCGGACAGCGCGAGAACCCTCCAGCAATGAGCAGTTCTTC. Amino acid sequence: CASSFRTAREPSSNEQFF. The full variable domain, its missing parts supplied by reference TRBV5-6 and TRBJ2-1, is DAGVTQSPTHLIKTRGQQVTLRCSPKSGHDTVSWYQQALGQGPQFIFQYYEEEERQRGNFPDRFSGHQFPNYSSELNVNALLLGDSALYLCASSFRTAREPSSNEQFFGPGTRLTVL.

The rearrangement joins TRBV20-1 to TRBJ1-1, with D unclear. Trimming stripped 0 bases from V and 2 bases from J, with 13 bases between. The CDR3 runs 15 residues. The germline V gene encodes CDR1 DFQATT and CDR2 SNEGSKA (reference sequence). CDR3 amino acids: CSARDFKDVNTEAFF. DNA for the CDR3: TGCAGTGCTAGAGATTTTAAGGACGTTAACACTGAAGCTTTCTTT.

This clonotype was recorded many times. This chain uses TRBV4-3 with TRBJ1-3; D is undetermined. This CDR3 comprises 15 residues. Germline CDR1 is LGHNA and CDR2 is YSLEER. V was clipped by 0 bases and J by 0 bases, with 6 bases between them. CDR3 DNA: TGCGCCAGCAGCCAAGAATACAGCTCTGGAAACACCATATATTTT. This gives the protein CASSQEYSSGNTIYF.

This clonotype was seen more than once but under ten times. The chain employs TRBV4-3 and TRBJ2-2; the D is unclear. The CDR3 sequence is 17 residues long. Germline V lookup: CDR1 LGHNA, CDR2 YSLEER. V was shortened by 0 bases and J by 0 bases, with 11 bases between the two germline ends. CDR3 region: CASSQDVRVANTGELFF. Here the CDR3 DNA reads TGCGCCAGCAGCCAAGATGTAAGAGTAGCGAACACCGGGGAGCTGTTTTTT.

Regarding this clonotype: Just one base apart from a much larger clone, this may be a read error. The genes are TRBV27 and TRBJ2-3; D could derive from TRBD1 or TRBD2 (6 bases each). Between the trimmed V and J ends, which lost 4 bases and 2 bases, there was a span of 16 bases. The germline V gene encodes CDR1 MNHEY and CDR2 SMNVEV (reference sequence). This CDR3 spans 16 amino acids. The CDR3 sequence: CASSWLVGGLTDTQYF. The CDR3 nucleotides read TGTGCCAGCAGTTGGCTGGTGGGGGGCCTCACAGATACGCAGTATTTT.

Only a few counts were recorded for this clonotype. The chain links TRBV12-3 or TRBV12-4 to TRBJ2-5; TRBD1 matches 9 bases. V gave up 5 bases and J gave up 4 bases; unmatched junction bases: 5. The CDR3 has 14 amino acids. The CDR3 DNA reads TGTGCCAGCAGTATACAGGGGGCAGGAGAGACCCAGTACTTC. Translation: CASSIQGAGETQYF.

The sample holds a few counts of this clonotype. This may be a read error, as it is one base from a much larger clone. The V and J genes are TRBV2 and TRBJ2-1; 7 bases fit TRBD1. The CDR3 totals 15 residues. V dropped 6 bases and J dropped 2; count of bases not matched to a gene: 7. In germline, CDR1 is SNHLY, CDR2 FYNNEI. The CDR3 loop reads CASSPGTAAYNEQFF. In DNA form, the CDR3 reads TGTGCCAGCAGCCCCGGGACAGCTGCCTACAATGAGCAGTTCTTC.

This clonotype came up many times. The chain uses TRBV29-1 and TRBJ2-3; D possibly matches TRBD1 or TRBD2 (6 bases each). Germline V gene data show CDR1 as SQVTM and CDR2 as ANQGSEA. The CDR3 extends over 14 amino acids. V lost 2 bases and J 4 bases, leaving 13 bases between the germline ends. This CDR3 reads CSVEIGGGSDTQYF. DNA for the CDR3: TGCAGCGTTGAAATCGGAGGGGGGTCAGATACGCAGTATTTT.

This clonotype was seen at least ten times. This chain joins TRBV6-6 and TRBJ2-7, with 9 positions matching TRBD2. The CDR3 has 14 amino acids. Germline V gene lookup returns CDR1 MNHNY and CDR2 SVGAGI (reference sequence). V shed 5 bases, J shed 5 bases, and the junction held 7 bases outside the gene matches. The CDR3 is CASSDIAGDDEQYF. The CDR3 region has the DNA TGTGCCAGCAGTGACATAGCGGGAGATGACGAGCAGTACTTC.

V and J are TRBV7-9 and TRBJ2-1; 7 positions match TRBD2. The J segment lost 3 bases and the V segment lost 5 bases, leaving 13 bases of the junction unmatched. The CDR3 spans 17 residues. The germline V gene encodes CDR1 SEHNR and CDR2 FQNEAQ (reference sequence). The CDR3 is CASSTRGASGYYNEQFF. The CDR3 DNA sequence: TGTGCCAGCAGCACACGAGGGGCTAGCGGTTACTACAATGAGCAGTTCTTC. Together with reference TRBV7-9 and TRBJ2-1, the CDR3 gives the full variable domain: DTGVSQNPRHKITKRGQNVTFRCDPISEHNRLYWYRQTLGQGPEFLTYFQNEAQLEKSRLLSDRFSAERPKGSFSTLEIQRTEQGDSAMYLCASSTRGASGYYNEQFFGPGTRLTVL.

For this clonotype: Possible read error: a much larger clone is one base away. V and J are TRBV4-1 and TRBJ2-5, with a tentative D call TRBD2 (5 bases). Germline CDR1 is MGHRA and CDR2 is YSYEKL. The CDR3 spans 14 residues. V gave up 1 base and J gave up 9 bases, with 15 bases separating them. CDR3 in amino acids: CASSQGGLLEAQYF. In DNA form, the CDR3 reads TGCGCCAGCAGCCAAGGAGGCCTCCTGGAGGCCCAGTACTTC.

CDR3 in DNA: TGTGCCAGTAGTATAGGGACCGAAACAGATACGCAGTATTTT. It codes for CASSIGTETDTQYF. V and J are TRBV19 and TRBJ2-3; no clear D gene. Trimming pared 1 base from V and 3 bases from J, leaving 8 bases between. Germline lookup yields CDR1 LNHDA and CDR2 SQIVND (reference sequence). This CDR3 is built from 14 residues.

V gene TRBV12-3 or TRBV12-4 combines with J gene TRBJ2-1; no reliable D call. This CDR3 region has 15 residues. V was pared by 5 bases and J by 5 bases, with 16 bases between. The DNA of the CDR3 is TGTGCCAGCAGTAACCCGGGTTCCGAAGACAATGAGCAGTTCTTC. It yields the protein CASSNPGSEDNEQFF.

This clonotype has more than one count but fewer than ten. The chain carries TRBV2 and TRBJ2-1, with D tentatively TRBD1 (5 bases). This CDR3 is built from 14 residues. From germline, CDR1 is SNHLY and CDR2 FYNNEI. V gave up 4 bases and J gave up 8 bases, with 15 bases separating them. The CDR3 nucleotides read TGTGCCAGCAGTGGTTGGGGCCGTCTGGATGAGCAGTTCTTC. Amino acid sequence: CASSGWGRLDEQFF.

This rearrangement joins TRBV30 to TRBJ2-5, with 16 bases fitting TRBD2. This CDR3 is built from 16 residues. Germline-derived CDR1 and CDR2 are GTSNPN and SVGIG (reference sequence). With V trimmed by 4 bases and J by 7 bases, 9 bases remained unmatched. CDR3 protein: CAWTAGLAGGTGTQYF. The CDR3 DNA sequence: TGTGCCTGGACCGCGGGACTAGCGGGGGGGACAGGGACCCAGTACTTC.